The TCR beta chain described here comes from a study of blood T cell repertoires in COVID-19. This table comes from immunoSEQ multiplex PCR, and its TCRdb copy is limited to in-frame clones, with some not included. The sample has under 250,000 clones, about 86% seen once; the top ten hold 2.3%. The source is a woman in her fifties or sixties with acute or convalescent COVID-19. What was sequenced was peripheral blood.

The CDR3 reads CASSLQENYGYTF. The CDR3 region has the DNA TGTGCCAGCAGCCTACAGGAGAACTATGGCTACACCTTC. The chain employs TRBV3-1 (or the pseudogene TRBV3-2) and TRBJ1-2; a weak D match, TRBD1 (5 bases). Trimming left V 4 bases short and J 2 bases short, with 8 bases between. The CDR3 length is 13 residues. CDR1 and CDR2 (germline): LGHDT, YNNKEL (reference sequence).